These 10 T cell receptor beta chains were all obtained from the same sample, sequenced in a study of shared clonotypes between healthy human individuals. TCRdb keeps only in-frame clones here, not all; method: immunoSEQ multiplex PCR. The table includes approximately 2.1 million clones, just over 90% detected once. Sequencing was performed on naive CD4+ T cells from PBMCs. The subset denotes: CD45RA+ positively selected. The receptors were gathered from a man aged 18 to 30 in good health. Some clones in this sample may be carry-over from other donors' samples.

The chain couples TRBV18 to TRBJ2-5, with a tentative D call TRBD1 (6 bases). Trimming pared 2 bases from V and 3 bases from J, leaving 13 bases between. CDR3 length: 15 residues. In germline, CDR1 is KGHSH, CDR2 LQKENI. The CDR3: CASSPGSAGEETQYF. The CDR3 DNA is TGTGCCAGCTCACCAGGGTCGGCAGGGGAAGAGACCCAGTACTTC.

CDR3 sequence: CASSIVRGSNQPQHF. The CDR3 region has the DNA TGTGCCAGTAGTATAGTGAGGGGTAGCAATCAGCCCCAGCATTTT. The chain links TRBV19 to TRBJ1-5, with a possible D match to TRBD1 (5 bases). Trimming stripped 1 base from V and 0 bases from J, with 7 bases between. The germline V gene encodes CDR1 LNHDA and CDR2 SQIVND (reference sequence). The CDR3 is 15 amino acids.

In nucleotides, the CDR3 is TGCGCCAGCAGCCAACCCGGACAGTCTTTATCCTACGAGCAGTACTTC. Protein: CASSQPGQSLSYEQYF. The chain is built from TRBV4-1 and TRBJ2-7; possibly TRBD1 for D (6 bases). The germline CDR1 and CDR2 sequences are MGHRA and YSYEKL. V was cut by 2 bases and J by 1 base, with 15 bases left in between. There are 16 residues in the CDR3.

Worth noting for this clone: One end of the junction varies from germline; a read error may be responsible. V is TRBV5-4 and J is TRBJ1-3, with D possibly TRBD1 on 5 matching bases. CDR1 is SGHNT, CDR2 YYREEE, per germline (reference sequence). The CDR3 sequence is 14 residues long. The CDR3 nucleotides are TGTGCCAGCAGCTTCGGACAAACTGGAAACGCCATATATTTT. As protein: CASSFGQTGNAIYF.

This chain uses TRBV27 with TRBJ2-7; 13 nucleotides align to TRBD2. CDR1 and CDR2 (germline): MNHEY, SMNVEV (reference sequence). V was clipped by 4 bases and J by 6 bases; unmatched bases: 6. The CDR3 is made up of 15 amino acids. The CDR3 spells CASSSGGTSGAEQYF. CDR3 nucleotides: TGTGCCAGCAGTTCGGGAGGGACTAGCGGGGCCGAGCAGTACTTC.

The V gene is TRBV11-1, the J gene TRBJ1-2; 8 bases match TRBD1. The CDR3 is made up of 14 amino acids. Germline V gene data show CDR1 as SGHAT and CDR2 as FQDESV (reference sequence). The ends lost 5 bases at V and 6 bases at J; junction bases unmatched: 8. CDR3 residues: CASSEKGQGDGYTF. CDR3 in DNA: TGTGCCAGCAGCGAAAAAGGACAGGGCGATGGCTACACCTTC.

This sequence joins TRBV4-1 and TRBJ1-2; D unresolved. From germline, CDR1 is MGHRA and CDR2 YSYEKL. V was trimmed by 3 bases and J by 2 bases, leaving 13 bases between them. The CDR3 covers 15 residues. The CDR3 is CASSHAPAGNYGYTF. Here the CDR3 DNA reads TGCGCCAGCAGCCACGCCCCCGCGGGGAACTATGGCTACACCTTC.

V is TRBV7-3 and J is TRBJ2-1; TRBD1 agrees at 10 bases. This CDR3 has 15 residues. CDR1 is SGHTA and CDR2 is FQGTGA in the germline V gene. The trim removed 5 bases at V and 5 bases at J, leaving 6 bases unmatched. The DNA for the CDR3 is TGTGCCAGCAGCGTCGGGACAGGGGAGAACAATGAGCAGTTCTTC. It yields the protein CASSVGTGENNEQFF.

The chain carries TRBV10-3 and TRBJ2-7; 7 bases match TRBD1. Germline trimming cut 5 bases from V and 5 bases from J; bases unmatched to any gene: 9. CDR3 size: 14 residues. Germline CDR1 reads ENHRY; CDR2 reads SYGVKD. CDR3 coding DNA: TGTGCCATCAGTAGGGGGCAGGGGGAAGACGAGCAGTACTTC. Translated: CAISRGQGEDEQYF.

The V gene is TRBV28, the J gene TRBJ1-5; D remains unclear. V was trimmed by 6 bases and J by 3 bases, leaving 15 bases between them. CDR3 length equals 15 residues. Germline loops: CDR1 MDHEN, CDR2 SYDVKM. The CDR3 bases are TGTGCCAGCAGGTACCCCGGCAGCGTCAATCAGCCCCAGCATTTT. Translating it yields CASRYPGSVNQPQHF.